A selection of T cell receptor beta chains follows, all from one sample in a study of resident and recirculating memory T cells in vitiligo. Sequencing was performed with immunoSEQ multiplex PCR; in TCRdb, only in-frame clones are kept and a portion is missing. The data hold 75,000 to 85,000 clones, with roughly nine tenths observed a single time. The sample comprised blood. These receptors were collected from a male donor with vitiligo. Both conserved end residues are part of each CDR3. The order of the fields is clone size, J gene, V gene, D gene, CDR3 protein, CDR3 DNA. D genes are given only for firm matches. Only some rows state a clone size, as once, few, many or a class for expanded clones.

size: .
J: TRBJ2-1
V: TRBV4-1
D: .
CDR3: CASSQAGSYNEQFF
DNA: TGCGCCAGCAGCCAAGCAGGCTCCTACAATGAGCAGTTCTTC

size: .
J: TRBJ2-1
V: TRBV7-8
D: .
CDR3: CASSFLYRELGSSYNEQFF
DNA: TGTGCCAGCAGCTTTTTGTACCGGGAACTAGGAAGCTCCTACAATGAGCAGTTCTTC

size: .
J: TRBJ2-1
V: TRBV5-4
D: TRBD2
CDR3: CASTLGGTSGLNEQFF
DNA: TGTGCCAGCACCCTTGGAGGGACTAGCGGGTTAAATGAGCAGTTCTTC

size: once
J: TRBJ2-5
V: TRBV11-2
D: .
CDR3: CASSSTGETQYF
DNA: TGTGCCAGCAGCTCCACCGGGGAGACCCAGTACTTC

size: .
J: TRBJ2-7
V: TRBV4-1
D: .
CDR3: CASSPGTGSYEQYF
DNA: TGCGCCAGCAGCCCTGGTACAGGGTCGTACGAGCAGTACTTC

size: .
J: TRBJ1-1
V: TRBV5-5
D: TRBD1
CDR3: CASSWGQRNTEAFF
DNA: TGTGCCAGCAGCTGGGGACAGAGGAACACTGAAGCTTTCTTT

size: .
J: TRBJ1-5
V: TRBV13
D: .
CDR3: CASSLAGASNQPQHF
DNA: TGTGCCAGCAGCTTAGCAGGGGCCAGCAATCAGCCCCAGCATTTT

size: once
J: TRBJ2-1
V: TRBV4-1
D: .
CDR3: CASSQDGGPGSWSYNEQFF
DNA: TGCGCCAGCAGCCAAGATGGAGGTCCCGGGTCCTGGTCCTACAATGAGCAGTTCTTC

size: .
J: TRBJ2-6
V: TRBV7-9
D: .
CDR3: CASLGGPGANVLTF
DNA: TGTGCCAGCCTGGGGGGACCCGGGGCCAACGTCCTGACTTTC

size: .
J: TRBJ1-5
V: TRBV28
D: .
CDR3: CASSFWGLTDQPQHF
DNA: TGTGCCAGCAGTTTTTGGGGACTGACCGATCAGCCCCAGCATTTT

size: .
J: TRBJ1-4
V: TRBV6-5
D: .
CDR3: CASSPWGGGEKLFF
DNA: TGTGCCAGCAGCCCCTGGGGGGGTGGTGAAAAACTGTTTTTT

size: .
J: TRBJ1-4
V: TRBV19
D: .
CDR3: CASSMGRVNEKLFF
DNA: TGTGCCAGTAGTATGGGCAGGGTTAATGAAAAACTGTTTTTT

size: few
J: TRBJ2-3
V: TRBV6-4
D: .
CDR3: CASSDSLAATDTQYF
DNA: TGTGCCAGCAGTGACTCGCTGGCGGCCACAGATACGCAGTATTTT

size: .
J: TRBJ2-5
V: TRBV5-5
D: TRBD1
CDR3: CASSPLGSTGDQETQYF
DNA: TGTGCCAGCAGCCCCCTGGGATCGACAGGGGACCAAGAGACCCAGTACTTC

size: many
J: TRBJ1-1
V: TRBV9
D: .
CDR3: CASSPGGGVPEAFF
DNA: TGTGCCAGCAGCCCCGGTGGAGGAGTCCCTGAAGCTTTCTTT

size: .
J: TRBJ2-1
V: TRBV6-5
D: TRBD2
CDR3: CASSYAGLAGEDEQFF
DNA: TGTGCCAGCAGTTACGCGGGACTAGCGGGAGAGGATGAGCAGTTCTTC

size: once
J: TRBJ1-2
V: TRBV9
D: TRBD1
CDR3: CASSVEGGPNYGYTF
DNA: TGTGCCAGCAGCGTAGAAGGGGGCCCAAACTATGGCTACACCTTC

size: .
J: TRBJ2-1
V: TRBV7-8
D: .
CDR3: CASSPSLGAGANEQFF
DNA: TGTGCCAGCAGCCCCTCCCTTGGGGCGGGGGCGAATGAGCAGTTCTTC

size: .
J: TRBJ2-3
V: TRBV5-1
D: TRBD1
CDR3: CASSLDGQGFIGTQYF
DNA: TGCGCCAGCAGCTTGGATGGACAGGGGTTCATCGGTACGCAGTATTTT

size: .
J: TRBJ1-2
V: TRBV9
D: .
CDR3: CASTLGGGADYGYTF
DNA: TGTGCCAGCACCCTCGGGGGGGGCGCGGATTATGGCTACACCTTC

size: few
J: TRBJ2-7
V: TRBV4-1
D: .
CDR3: CASSQGRGGYYEQYF
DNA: TGCGCCAGCAGCCAAGGGAGGGGCGGGTACTACGAGCAGTACTTC

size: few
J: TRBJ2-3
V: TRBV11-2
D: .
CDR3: CASSLSTGIGGSTQYF
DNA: TGTGCCAGCAGCTTATCAACAGGGATAGGGGGTAGTACGCAGTATTTT

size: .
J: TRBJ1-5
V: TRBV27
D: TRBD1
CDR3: CASSPSGGEMNQPQHF
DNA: TGTGCCAGCAGTCCATCAGGGGGCGAGATGAATCAGCCCCAGCATTTT

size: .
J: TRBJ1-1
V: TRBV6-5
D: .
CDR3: CASRADWTAPLGAFF
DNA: TGTGCCAGCAGGGCCGACTGGACAGCCCCTCTTGGGGCTTTCTTT

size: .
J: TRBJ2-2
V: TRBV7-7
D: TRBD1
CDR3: CASSIQGAYTGELFF
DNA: TGTGCCAGCAGCATACAGGGGGCGTACACCGGGGAGCTGTTTTTT

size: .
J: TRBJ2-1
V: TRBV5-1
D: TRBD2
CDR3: CASSGLPGTIYNEQFF
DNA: TGCGCCAGCAGCGGACTCCCCGGGACTATCTACAATGAGCAGTTCTTC

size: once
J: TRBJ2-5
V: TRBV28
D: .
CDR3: CASSGAGAVQETQYF
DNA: TGTGCCAGCAGTGGCGCAGGGGCGGTACAAGAGACCCAGTACTTC

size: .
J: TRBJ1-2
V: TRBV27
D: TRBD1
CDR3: CASSPDRGHPPLDGYTF
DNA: TGTGCCAGCAGTCCCGACAGGGGCCACCCCCCCCTTGATGGCTACACCTTC

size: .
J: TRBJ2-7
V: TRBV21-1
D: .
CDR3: CASRVGQSYEQYF
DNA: TGTGCCAGCAGAGTGGGACAGTCCTACGAGCAGTACTTC

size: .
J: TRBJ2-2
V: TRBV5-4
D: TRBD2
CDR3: CASSPSGTNTGELFF
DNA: TGTGCCAGCAGCCCTAGCGGGACTAACACCGGGGAGCTGTTTTTT

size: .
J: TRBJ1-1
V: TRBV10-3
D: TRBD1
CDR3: CAISDKGQSNTEAFF
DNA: TGTGCCATCAGTGACAAGGGACAGTCGAACACTGAAGCTTTCTTT

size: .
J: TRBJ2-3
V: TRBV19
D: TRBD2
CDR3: CASSTRGVAEADTQYF
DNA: TGTGCCAGTAGTACCCGGGGGGTAGCAGAGGCAGATACGCAGTATTTT

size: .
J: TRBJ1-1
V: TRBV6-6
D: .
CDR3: CASRDQTGPRSAFF
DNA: TGTGCCAGCAGAGACCAGACAGGCCCAAGATCAGCTTTCTTT

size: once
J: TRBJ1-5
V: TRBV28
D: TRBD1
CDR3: CASSFFSGRGNQPQHF
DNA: TGTGCCAGCAGTTTTTTTTCGGGCAGGGGGAATCAGCCCCAGCATTTT

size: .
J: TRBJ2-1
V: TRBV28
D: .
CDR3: CASSLERVLDEQFF
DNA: TGTGCCAGCAGTTTAGAGCGGGTATTGGATGAGCAGTTCTTC

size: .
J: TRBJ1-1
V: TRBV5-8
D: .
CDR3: CASSLKFGRVPEAFF
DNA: TGTGCCAGCAGCCTCAAGTTCGGCAGGGTACCCGAAGCTTTCTTT

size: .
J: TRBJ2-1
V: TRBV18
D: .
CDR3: CASSPPDRGLNEQFF
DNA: TGTGCCAGCTCACCACCGGATCGGGGTTTAAATGAGCAGTTCTTC

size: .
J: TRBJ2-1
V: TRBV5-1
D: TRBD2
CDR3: CASSLEGGRAYGEQFF
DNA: TGCGCCAGCAGCTTGGAAGGCGGGAGGGCCTATGGTGAGCAGTTCTTC

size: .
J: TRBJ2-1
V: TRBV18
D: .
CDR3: CASSPPRSRGDNEQFF
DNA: TGTGCCAGCTCACCACCGAGGTCCCGCGGAGACAATGAGCAGTTCTTC

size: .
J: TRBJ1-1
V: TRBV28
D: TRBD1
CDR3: CASSEGGTGSTEAFF
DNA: TGTGCCAGCAGTGAGGGGGGGACAGGGTCGACTGAAGCTTTCTTT

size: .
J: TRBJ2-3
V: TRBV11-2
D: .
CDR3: CASSWGAGEGDTQYF
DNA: TGTGCCAGCAGCTGGGGGGCAGGGGAGGGAGATACGCAGTATTTT

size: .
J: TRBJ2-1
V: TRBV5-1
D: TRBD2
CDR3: CASSLASGYNEQFF
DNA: TGCGCCAGCAGCTTGGCTAGCGGGTACAATGAGCAGTTCTTC

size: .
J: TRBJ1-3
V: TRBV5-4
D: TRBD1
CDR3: CASSWDSSGNTIYF
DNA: TGTGCCAGCAGCTGGGACAGCTCTGGAAACACCATATATTTT

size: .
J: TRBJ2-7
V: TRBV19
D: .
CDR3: CASRSLTNPYEQYF
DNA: TGTGCCAGTAGATCTTTGACTAACCCCTACGAGCAGTACTTC

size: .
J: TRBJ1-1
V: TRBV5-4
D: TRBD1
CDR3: CASSLGLGQGMNTEAFF
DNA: TGTGCCAGCAGCTTGGGTTTAGGACAGGGCATGAACACTGAAGCTTTCTTT

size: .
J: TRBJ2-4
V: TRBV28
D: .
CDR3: CASSGEGAGIQYF
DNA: TGTGCCAGCAGTGGCGAGGGCGCAGGCATTCAGTACTTC

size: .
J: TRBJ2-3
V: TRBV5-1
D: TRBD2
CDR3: CASSLEASGSLGDTQYF
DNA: TGCGCCAGCAGCTTGGAGGCTAGCGGGAGCTTAGGAGATACGCAGTATTTT

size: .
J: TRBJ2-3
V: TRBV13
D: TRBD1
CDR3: CASSYAPGQGPDTQYF
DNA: TGTGCCAGCAGCTACGCCCCGGGACAGGGACCAGATACGCAGTATTTT

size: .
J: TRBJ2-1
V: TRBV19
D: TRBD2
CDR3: CATRRGGSGVNEQFF
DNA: TGTGCCACCCGACGGGGGGGGAGTGGGGTCAATGAGCAGTTCTTC